This entry lists 11 T cell receptor beta chains sequenced from one sample in a study of T cell responses to AZD1222 COVID-19 vaccine. Only in-frame clones appear in the TCRdb table, and some are missing; sequencing was by immunoSEQ multiplex PCR. The sample has around 18,000 clones; 80% to 90% are singletons. Specimen: peripheral blood, collected 28 days after the second AZD1222 dose. These receptors all stem from an adult who received the AZD1222 COVID-19 vaccine.

V is TRBV9 and J is TRBJ2-3; TRBD2 aligns across 8 bases. This CDR3 spans 14 amino acids. Per the germline V gene, CDR1 is SGDLS and CDR2 is YYNGEE. V was pared by 2 bases and J by 8 bases, with 7 bases of the junction left unmatched. CDR3: CASSVAGGLGTQYF. CDR3 nucleotide sequence: TGTGCCAGCAGCGTGGCGGGAGGATTGGGTACGCAGTATTTT.

This chain uses TRBV2 with TRBJ2-7, with D perhaps being TRBD1 or TRBD2 (5 bases each). Trimming left V 6 bases short and J 12 bases short, with 27 bases between. The germline CDR1 and CDR2 sequences are SNHLY and FYNNEI. The CDR3 loop spans 15 amino acids. The CDR3 DNA sequence: TGTGCCAGCAGGATGGCCTCAGAACGGGACCTGTCTCGGTACTTC. Its translation is CASRMASERDLSRYF.

This sequence joins TRBV27 and TRBJ1-4; D perhaps matches TRBD1 (6 bases). This CDR3 is 16 amino acids long. CDR1 MNHEY and CDR2 SMNVEV come from the germline V gene (reference sequence). Between the trimmed V and J ends, which lost 1 base and 7 bases, there was a span of 16 bases. DNA of the CDR3: TGTGCCAGCAGTTTATTCTCCCACAGGGATGGTGAAAAACTGTTTTTT. Its protein product is CASSLFSHRDGEKLFF.

This chain links TRBV5-6 with TRBJ2-6; D is perhaps TRBD1 (5 bases). CDR3 length: 16 residues. Germline lookup yields CDR1 SGHDT and CDR2 YYEEEE. Trimming left V 2 bases short and J 0 bases short, with 9 bases between. CDR3 protein: CASSFVDSSGANVLTF. CDR3 nucleotides: TGTGCCAGCAGCTTTGTTGACAGCTCTGGGGCCAACGTCCTGACTTTC. The whole variable domain, filled in from reference TRBV5-6 and TRBJ2-6, reads DAGVTQSPTHLIKTRGQQVTLRCSPKSGHDTVSWYQQALGQGPQFIFQYYEEEERQRGNFPDRFSGHQFPNYSSELNVNALLLGDSALYLCASSFVDSSGANVLTFGAGSRLTVL.

The V gene is TRBV4-3, the J gene TRBJ2-1; no firm D call. V was clipped by 0 bases and J by 1 base, with 13 bases between them. There are 17 residues in the CDR3. CDR1 LGHNA and CDR2 YSLEER come from the germline V gene. CDR3 region: CASSQDPWVVSYNEQFF. CDR3 in DNA: TGCGCCAGCAGCCAAGATCCTTGGGTGGTGTCCTACAATGAGCAGTTCTTC.

This chain links TRBV12-3 or TRBV12-4 with TRBJ1-3; 7 nucleotides line up with TRBD1. CDR3 length equals 12 residues. CDR3: CVVGTTGSRLYF. The CDR3 bases are TGTGTGGTAGGAACGACAGGGTCGCGTTTATATTTT.

The rearrangement joins TRBV4-1 to TRBJ2-2, with unresolved D. Deletions cut 8 bases from V and 1 base from J, with 11 bases between. The CDR3 is 14 residues long. Germline V gene sequence: CDR1 MGHRA, CDR2 YSYEKL. This CDR3 is CASSFGENTGELFF. CDR3 DNA: TGCGCCAGCTCTTTCGGAGAGAACACCGGGGAGCTGTTTTTT.

This chain uses TRBV5-1 with TRBJ1-2; D is perhaps TRBD1 (5 bases). Germline CDR1 reads SGHRS; CDR2 reads YFSETQ. The V end was cut by 0 bases, the J end by 2 bases, with 11 bases between. CDR3 length: 15 residues. The CDR3 sequence: CASSLGDGGNYGYTF. CDR3 in DNA: TGCGCCAGCAGCTTGGGGGACGGAGGGAACTATGGCTACACCTTC.

The V and J genes are TRBV19 and TRBJ2-7, with D hard to call. The V end was cut by 5 bases, the J end by 3 bases, with 17 bases between. The CDR3 runs to 15 residues. Germline values: CDR1 LNHDA, CDR2 SQIVND (reference sequence). CDR3 residues: CASSDRLDPLYEQYF. The CDR3 nucleotides are TGTGCCAGTAGTGATCGGCTAGACCCACTCTACGAGCAGTACTTC.

The CDR3 sequence is CAWSEPFEQGYNSPLHF. DNA of the CDR3: TGTGCCTGGAGTGAACCTTTCGAACAGGGGTATAATTCACCCCTCCACTTT. The V call is TRBV30, the J call TRBJ1-6; TRBD1 matches at 7 bases. The germline V gene has CDR1 GTSNPN and CDR2 SVGIG (reference sequence). J was trimmed by 4 bases and V by 1 base; bases with no gene match: 10. The CDR3 covers 17 residues.

The chain couples TRBV5-1 to TRBJ1-1; D is unresolved. Between the trimmed V and J ends, which lost 5 bases and 1 base, there was a span of 12 bases. Germline-derived CDR1 and CDR2 are SGHRS and YFSETQ. This CDR3 has 14 amino acids. Here the CDR3 DNA reads TGCGCCAGCAGTTTGTCGTCCGGGAACACTGAAGCTTTCTTT. Protein product: CASSLSSGNTEAFF.